The 10 T cell receptor beta chains in this list originate from one sample, sequenced in a study of blood T cell repertoires in COVID-19. Profiling relied on immunoSEQ multiplex PCR, and the TCRdb table lists in-frame clones only, not all of them. The sample consists of about 180,000 clones, over 60% of them appearing once. Source material: peripheral blood. These receptors were collected from a woman in her 70s with acute or convalescent COVID-19.

The V call is TRBV18, the J call TRBJ2-1; 9 bases fit TRBD2. The CDR3 has 15 amino acids. J gave up 8 bases and V 5 bases, and 10 bases lay outside the gene matches. CDR1 is KGHSH, CDR2 LQKENI, per germline. The CDR3 protein is CASSVSGSSIYEQFF. The DNA for the CDR3 is TGTGCCAGCTCAGTTAGCGGGAGTTCTATTTATGAGCAGTTCTTC.

V and J are TRBV19 and TRBJ1-2; tentatively, D is TRBD1 (6 bases). V dropped 3 bases and J dropped 8 bases, with 19 bases sitting between them. CDR3 length: 15 amino acids. The germline CDR1 and CDR2 sequences are LNHDA and SQIVND (reference sequence). CDR3 nucleotides: TGTGCCAGTAGTATTAGGAGGGGGAGGGAGGACGGCTACACCTTC. Its protein is CASSIRRGREDGYTF.

This clone occurred a few times. The rearrangement uses TRBV6-6 and TRBJ1-3; 8 positions agree with TRBD1. Germline V lookup: CDR1 MNHNY, CDR2 SVGAGI (reference sequence). V gave up 5 bases and J gave up 3 bases; unmatched junction bases: 6. The CDR3 has 15 residues. The CDR3 is CASSRRTGNGNTIYF. In DNA form, the CDR3 reads TGTGCCAGCAGTCGTAGGACAGGGAATGGAAACACCATATATTTT.

The chain is built from TRBV9 and TRBJ2-7; perhaps TRBD2 as D (6 bases). The CDR3 has 18 amino acids. Germline CDR1 is SGDLS and CDR2 is YYNGEE. V was pared by 0 bases and J by 1 base, with 20 bases between. CDR3 in DNA: TGTGCCAGCAGCGTAGATCCGGCGGGGCAGGGCGCTTCCTACGAGCAGTACTTC. Its translation is CASSVDPAGQGASYEQYF.

The chain carries TRBV6-5 and TRBJ2-1, with 8 bases matching TRBD2. Germline CDR1 and CDR2: MNHEY and SVGAGI. This CDR3 is built from 15 residues. The V gene end was trimmed by 5 bases and the J gene end by 0 bases; junction bases not matched to a gene: 3. CDR3 coding DNA: TGTGCCAGCAGTAAGCGGGGGAGCTCCTACAATGAGCAGTTCTTC. Its translation is CASSKRGSSYNEQFF.

This chain uses TRBV5-1 with TRBJ2-7; 9 bases fit TRBD1. The ends lost 4 bases at V and 6 bases at J; junction bases unmatched: 8. Germline V gives CDR1 SGHRS, CDR2 YFSETQ. CDR3 length: 14 amino acids. In DNA, the CDR3 is TGCGCCAGCAGCACGGACAGGGGAATACGCGAGCAGTACTTC. As protein: CASSTDRGIREQYF.

The CDR3 spells CASSQGFSGNTGELFF. The DNA for the CDR3 is TGTGCCAGCAGCCAAGGGTTTAGCGGGAACACCGGGGAGCTGTTTTTT. The chain joins TRBV3-1 (or the pseudogene TRBV3-2) to TRBJ2-2; TRBD2 is a possible D gene (6 bases). CDR1 and CDR2 (germline): LGHDT, YNNKEL (reference sequence). The CDR3 extends over 16 amino acids. V lost 1 base to trimming and J lost 1 base, with 10 bases between them.

This chain links TRBV10-3 with TRBJ1-3; no clear D gene. The V gene lost 10 bases and the J gene lost 2 bases, with 9 bases spanning the gap. This CDR3 has 12 amino acids. CDR1 ENHRY and CDR2 SYGVKD come from the germline V gene. The chain's CDR3 is CATYKTGNTIYF. DNA of the CDR3: TGTGCCACGTACAAGACTGGAAACACCATATATTTT.

The chain is built from TRBV18 and TRBJ1-4; possible D gene TRBD1, 5 bases. V lost 1 base and J 5 bases, leaving 11 bases between the germline ends. Germline V gene data show CDR1 as KGHSH and CDR2 as LQKENI. The CDR3 is made up of 15 amino acids. The CDR3: CASSPRGSQNEKLFF. CDR3 DNA sequence: TGTGCCAGCTCACCACGGGGCAGTCAAAATGAAAAACTGTTTTTT. The complete variable domain, with remaining parts taken from reference TRBV18 and TRBJ1-4, reads NAGVMQNPRHLVRRRGQEARLRCSPMKGHSHVYWYRQLPEEGLKFMVYLQKENIIDESGMPKERFSAEFPKEGPSILRIQQVVRGDSAAYFCASSPRGSQNEKLFFGSGTQLSVL.

The genes are TRBV19 and TRBJ2-7; a possible D gene is TRBD1 (5 bases). Looked up from germline, CDR1 is LNHDA and CDR2 is SQIVND (reference sequence). This CDR3 contains 14 residues. Trimming removed 5 bases at V and 5 bases at J, with 16 bases between. CDR3 sequence reads: CASSSTRAWHEQYF. The CDR3 region has the DNA TGTGCCAGTAGTTCCACCAGGGCATGGCACGAGCAGTACTTC.